This T cell receptor beta chain was found in a study of shared clonotypes between healthy human individuals. Replicate PCRs for unsorted PBMC used 300 ng DNA (roughly 30,000 T cell genomes). Produced via immunoSEQ multiplex PCR; TCRdb's table is partial and in-frame only. Among about 450,000 clones listed, 79% were seen once. The specimen was PBMCs. This clonotype originated in a woman between 40 and 55 years old in good health. Some clones in this sample may be carry-over from other donors' samples.

The CDR3: CASSFDSVANTGELFF. The CDR3 DNA reads as TGCGCCAGCAGCTTCGACAGTGTTGCGAACACCGGGGAGCTGTTTTTT. V gene TRBV5-1 combines with J gene TRBJ2-2, with a weak D call TRBD1 (5 bases). V lost 2 bases and J lost 0, with 11 bases in between. Germline loops: CDR1 SGHRS, CDR2 YFSETQ. The CDR3 contains 16 residues.